The 31 T cell receptor beta chains below were found in one sample sequenced in a study of shared clonotypes between healthy human individuals. Profiled with immunoSEQ multiplex PCR; TCRdb holds only in-frame clones, not every one. The data show approximately 330,000 clones, with 70% to 75% seen just once and 10% held by the top ten. Material: memory CD4+ T cells sorted from blood. Subset defined: CD45RA-negative fraction. These receptors were taken from a man aged 30-40 years in good health.

V and J are TRBV2 and TRBJ2-7, with D hard to call. The CDR3 is 13 residues long. The V and J ends lost 2 bases and 2 bases respectively, with 7 bases between them. CDR1 is SNHLY and CDR2 is FYNNEI in the germline V gene. The CDR3 DNA reads TGTGCCAGCAGTGAATGGTGGGCCTACGAGCAGTACTTC. Amino acids: CASSEWWAYEQYF. The variable domain in full, completed from reference TRBV2 and TRBJ2-7, reads EPEVTQTPSHQVTQMGQEVILRCVPISNHLYFYWYRQILGQKVEFLVSFYNNEISEKSEIFDDQFSVERPDGSNFTLKIRSTKLEDSAMYFCASSEWWAYEQYFGPGTRLTVT.

The chain carries TRBV13 and TRBJ2-3; the D is unclear. CDR1 PRHDT and CDR2 FYEKMQ come from the germline V gene (reference sequence). CDR3 length equals 12 residues. V was clipped by 1 base and J by 4 bases, with 3 bases between them. The CDR3 loop is CASSLAPDTQYF. The CDR3 coding sequence is TGTGCCAGCAGCTTAGCCCCAGATACGCAGTATTTT.

The chain uses TRBV15 and TRBJ2-7, with 13 bases matching TRBD2. Per the germline V gene, CDR1 is LNHNV and CDR2 is YYDKDF (reference sequence). After removal of 0 bases from V and 3 bases from J, the junction contained 2 bases not matched to a gene. This CDR3 has 16 residues. The DNA of the CDR3 is TGTGCCACCAGCAGAGATTGGACTAGCGGGAGCTACGAGCAGTACTTC. Protein sequence: CATSRDWTSGSYEQYF.

The chain combines TRBV10-3 with TRBJ2-5; D remains ambiguous. The CDR3 consists of 14 residues. Germline V gene sequence: CDR1 ENHRY, CDR2 SYGVKD. V gave up 2 bases and J gave up 7 bases, with 14 bases separating them. CDR3 DNA sequence: TGTGCCATCAGTGAGCCGGCATCGGTCGGGACCCAGTACTTC. This sequence encodes CAISEPASVGTQYF.

The rearrangement joins TRBV2 to TRBJ2-3; D unclear. Trimming removed 0 bases from V and 3 bases from J, with 7 bases in between. CDR1 and CDR2 from the germline V gene are SNHLY and FYNNEI. CDR3 length equals 14 residues. As DNA, the CDR3 is TGTGCCAGCAGTGAAGCGCGCCGGACAGATACGCAGTATTTT. It codes for CASSEARRTDTQYF.

V usage is TRBV10-3 and J usage is TRBJ2-7; the D is unclear. Germline-derived CDR1 and CDR2 are ENHRY and SYGVKD. The CDR3 length is 11 residues. The V gene lost 1 base and the J gene lost 5 bases, with 3 bases spanning the gap. CDR3 nucleotides: TGTGCCATCAGTGAGTTGAACGAGCAGTACTTC. It encodes CAISELNEQYF.

The chain recombines TRBV15 with TRBJ2-2; TRBD2 might be the D (5 bases). The CDR3 extends over 15 amino acids. The V gene's germline CDR1 is LNHNV and CDR2 YYDKDF (reference sequence). Trimming removed 1 base at V and 0 bases at J, with 6 bases between. CDR3 DNA: TGTGCCACCAGCAGAGGACTATCGAACACCGGGGAGCTGTTTTTT. Protein product: CATSRGLSNTGELFF.

This clone came up once. The chain has TRBV25-1 and TRBJ2-7; 8 bases match TRBD2. Germline lookup yields CDR1 MGHDK and CDR2 SYGVNS. This CDR3 is built from 15 residues. V shed 6 bases, J shed 3 bases, and the junction held 10 bases outside the gene matches. The CDR3 is CASSPRLSGDYEQYF. The CDR3, as DNA: TGTGCCAGCAGCCCGCGGCTTAGCGGGGACTACGAGCAGTACTTC.

This chain connects TRBV10-3 to TRBJ2-1; 12 bases fit TRBD2. Per the germline V gene, CDR1 is ENHRY and CDR2 is SYGVKD. The CDR3 totals 18 residues. V gave up 1 base and J gave up 4 bases; unmatched junction bases: 8. In DNA, the CDR3 is TGTGCCATCAGTGAGTTCAGACTAGCGGGAGAGTCATACAATGAGCAGTTCTTC. Its protein is CAISEFRLAGESYNEQFF.

The chain couples TRBV29-1 to TRBJ2-5; D may be TRBD1 (6 bases). V dropped 0 bases and J dropped 5 bases, with 10 bases sitting between them. The CDR3 spans 13 residues. Germline V gives CDR1 SQVTM, CDR2 ANQGSEA. The CDR3 is CSVEDRQGETQYF. CDR3 nucleotides: TGCAGCGTTGAAGATCGGCAGGGGGAGACCCAGTACTTC.

This rearrangement joins TRBV5-4 to TRBJ2-5, with no clear D. Germline V gene sequence: CDR1 SGHNT, CDR2 YYREEE (reference sequence). V was clipped by 4 bases and J by 4 bases, with 8 bases between them. This CDR3 contains 12 residues. CDR3 nucleotides: TGTGCCAGCAGCCGTACATCAGAGACCCAGTACTTC. Amino acid sequence: CASSRTSETQYF.

The rearrangement uses TRBV5-1 and TRBJ2-4, with TRBD1 identical over 12 bases. Germline trimming cut 4 bases from V and 1 base from J; bases unmatched to any gene: 15. CDR3 length: 20 residues. CDR1 is SGHRS, CDR2 YFSETQ, per germline. The CDR3, as DNA: TGCGCCAGCAGCCCGGAGGGACAGGGGGCTTCGGGATGGGCCAAAAACATTCAGTACTTC. Translated: CASSPEGQGASGWAKNIQYF.

The chain has TRBV5-4 and TRBJ2-3, with D possibly TRBD1 on 5 matching bases. The CDR3 is 13 residues long. Trimming removed 0 bases at V and 3 bases at J, with 5 bases between. CDR1 SGHNT and CDR2 YYREEE come from the germline V gene (reference sequence). For the CDR3, the DNA is TGTGCCAGCAGCTTGGCAGGGACAGATACGCAGTATTTT. Protein: CASSLAGTDTQYF. Filled out from reference TRBV5-4 and TRBJ2-3, the complete variable domain reads ETGVTQSPTHLIKTRGQQVTLRCSSQSGHNTVSWYQQALGQGPQFIFQYYREEENGRGNFPPRFSGLQFPNYSSELNVNALELDDSALYLCASSLAGTDTQYFGPGTRLTVL.

The chain recombines TRBV6-1 with TRBJ2-2, with 7 bases aligning to TRBD2. V was clipped by 1 base and J by 4 bases; unmatched bases: 15. In germline, CDR1 is MNHNS, CDR2 SASEGT. The CDR3 covers 19 residues. The CDR3 reads CASSEGSLWAGVRTGELFF. The CDR3 DNA reads as TGTGCCAGCAGTGAAGGTAGTTTGTGGGCGGGAGTTCGCACCGGGGAGCTGTTTTTT.

This clone turned up a few times. In nucleotides, the CDR3 is TGTGCCAGCAGCTTAGTAGCAACCTACAATGAGCAGTTCTTC. It translates to CASSLVATYNEQFF. The chain combines TRBV7-8 with TRBJ2-1; D not certain. This CDR3 has 14 amino acids. Per germline, CDR1 SGHVS and CDR2 FQNEAQ. V was pared by 1 base and J by 2 bases, with 6 bases between.

The genes are TRBV4-2 and TRBJ2-3, with TRBD1 matching over 9 bases. In germline, CDR1 is LGHNA, CDR2 YNFKEQ. With V trimmed by 1 base and J by 3 bases, 8 bases remained unmatched. CDR3 length: 17 residues. This CDR3 is CASSQATGGARTDTQYF. DNA for the CDR3: TGTGCCAGCAGCCAAGCAACAGGGGGCGCGAGGACAGATACGCAGTATTTT.

This chain uses TRBV6-1 with TRBJ2-5; no firm D call. V was trimmed by 4 bases and J by 1 base, leaving 7 bases between them. From germline, CDR1 is MNHNS and CDR2 SASEGT. The CDR3 is 13 residues long. As DNA, the CDR3 is TGTGCCAGCAGTGTCTATCCCCAAGAGACCCAGTACTTC. The encoded protein is CASSVYPQETQYF.

The rearrangement links TRBV7-2 to TRBJ1-1; no clear D gene. Trimming left V 5 bases short and J 1 base short, with 11 bases between. The CDR3 covers 14 residues. Germline CDR1 and CDR2: SGHTA and FQGNSA. CDR3 sequence reads: CASSPPGRNTEAFF. The CDR3 DNA reads TGTGCCAGCAGCCCGCCCGGCAGGAACACTGAAGCTTTCTTT. Full variable domain (missing parts from reference TRBV7-2 and TRBJ1-1): GAGVSQSPSNKVTEKGKDVELRCDPISGHTALYWYRQSLGQGLEFLIYFQGNSAPDKSGLPSDRFSAERTGGSVSTLTIQRTQQEDSAVYLCASSPPGRNTEAFFGQGTRLTVV.

The chain links TRBV12-5 to TRBJ2-7, with D maybe TRBD2 (6 bases). Germline V gene sequence: CDR1 LGHNT, CDR2 FRNRAP. This CDR3 is 14 amino acids long. V was clipped by 7 bases and J by 3 bases, with 16 bases between them. The CDR3 DNA is TGTGCTAGTGCCCCCGGGGACTCACGCTACGAGCAGTACTTC. Its protein is CASAPGDSRYEQYF.

As concerns this clone: The sample contains more than one DNA sequence encoding this CDR3. The rearrangement links TRBV28 to TRBJ2-7; no clear D gene. This CDR3 comprises 12 residues. Germline CDR1 and CDR2: MDHEN and SYDVKM. V lost 3 bases and J 6 bases, leaving 9 bases between the germline ends. CDR3 DNA sequence: TGTGCCAGCAGTTTGCCCCTCGCCGAGCAGTACTTC. This gives the protein CASSLPLAEQYF.

The CDR3 nucleotides are TGTGCCAGTAGAATAGGGGATGGCTACACCTTC. It encodes CASRIGDGYTF. The genes are TRBV6-1 and TRBJ1-2, with D perhaps TRBD1 (5 bases). Trimming took off 9 bases at V and 6 bases at J, with 11 bases between the two ends. There are 11 residues in the CDR3. CDR1 and CDR2 from the germline V gene are MNHNS and SASEGT.

The rearrangement joins TRBV5-4 to TRBJ2-6; the match to TRBD1 covers 7 bases. The CDR3 length is 17 residues. Looked up from germline, CDR1 is SGHNT and CDR2 is YYREEE (reference sequence). V lost 2 bases, J lost 0 bases, and 5 bases stayed unmatched. The DNA of the CDR3 is TGTGCCAGCAGCTTCCGGGACAGCTTCTCTGGGGCCAACGTCCTGACTTTC. This gives the protein CASSFRDSFSGANVLTF.

V and J are TRBV7-8 and TRBJ2-5; D perhaps matches TRBD2 (5 bases). Trimming cost V 3 bases and J 1 base, with 9 bases left between them. The CDR3 loop spans 14 amino acids. Germline CDR1 SGHVS, CDR2 FQNEAQ. CDR3 DNA: TGTGCCAGCAGCTTTAAGCGGACCCAAGAGACCCAGTACTTC. This codes for CASSFKRTQETQYF. Filled out from reference TRBV7-8 and TRBJ2-5, the complete variable domain reads GAGVSQSPRYKVAKRGQDVALRCDPISGHVSLFWYQQALGQGPEFLTYFQNEAQLDKSGLPSDRFFAERPEGSVSTLKIQRTQQEDSAVYLCASSFKRTQETQYFGPGTRLLVL.

The genes are TRBV7-3 and TRBJ2-2; possible D gene TRBD2, 6 bases. Trimming shortened V by 2 bases and J by 5 bases, and 12 bases separated the two germline ends. The CDR3 length is 15 residues. The germline V gene encodes CDR1 SGHTA and CDR2 FQGTGA. The CDR3: CASSLGGLGTGELFF. For the CDR3, the DNA is TGTGCCAGCAGCTTAGGAGGGCTGGGGACCGGGGAGCTGTTTTTT. Using reference TRBV7-3 and TRBJ2-2 for the parts outside the CDR3, the full variable domain is GAGVSQTPSNKVTEKGKYVELRCDPISGHTALYWYRQSLGQGPEFLIYFQGTGAADDSGLPNDRFFAVRPEGSVSTLKIQRTERGDSAVYLCASSLGGLGTGELFFGEGSRLTVL.

On this clone itself: This may come from a read error, since a much larger clone is one base off. The J gene is TRBJ2-5, the V gene TRBV7-9; D is unclear. V shed 2 bases and J shed 4 bases, with 5 bases lying between them. This CDR3 region has 12 residues. CDR1 is SEHNR, CDR2 FQNEAQ, per germline (reference sequence). The DNA of the CDR3 is TGTGCCAGCAGCTTATCCCCAGAGACCCAGTACTTC. Translated: CASSLSPETQYF.

Comment on this clone: The sample holds other DNA sequences that translate to the same CDR3. The genes are TRBV7-9 and TRBJ2-5; no firm D call. The length of the CDR3 is 12 residues. Trimming pared 1 base from V and 4 bases from J, leaving 4 bases between. Germline V gene sequence: CDR1 SEHNR, CDR2 FQNEAQ (reference sequence). The CDR3 DNA sequence: TGTGCCAGCAGCTTAGTATCAGAGACCCAGTACTTC. Amino acid sequence: CASSLVSETQYF.

The rearrangement links TRBV30 to TRBJ1-2; 9 nucleotides agree with TRBD1. The CDR3 runs to 14 residues. The germline CDR1 and CDR2 sequences are GTSNPN and SVGIG (reference sequence). Germline trimming cut 0 bases from V and 6 bases from J; bases unmatched to any gene: 5. The DNA for the CDR3 is TGTGCCTGGAGTGTACGGAGACAGGGGGATGGCTACACCTTC. Translated, it gives CAWSVRRQGDGYTF. The entire variable domain, with the rest obtained from reference TRBV30 and TRBJ1-2, is as follows: SQTIHQWPATLVQPVGSPLSLECTVEGTSNPNLYWYRQAAGRGLQLLFYSVGIGQISSEVPQNLSASRPQDRQFILSSKKLLLSDSGFYLCAWSVRRQGDGYTFGSGTRLTVV.

This clone has just one count. This rearrangement joins TRBV7-7 to TRBJ2-2; the match to TRBD2 covers 16 bases. Per the germline V gene, CDR1 is SSHAT and CDR2 is FNYEAQ (reference sequence). This CDR3 is 18 amino acids long. J gave up 4 bases and V 5 bases, and 7 bases lay outside the gene matches. The CDR3 sequence: CASSAGLAGGTGTGELFF. The DNA of the CDR3 is TGTGCCAGCAGCGCGGGACTAGCGGGAGGGACGGGCACCGGGGAGCTGTTTTTT.

This clone was found once. This sample includes further DNA sequences coding for the same CDR3. DNA of the CDR3: TGTGCCAGCAGTGAAGTGGCAGGGTGGCAGCCCCAGCATTTT. This sequence encodes CASSEVAGWQPQHF. The chain joins TRBV6-1 to TRBJ1-5, with TRBD1 as a possible D gene (5 bases). Germline-derived CDR1 and CDR2 are MNHNS and SASEGT. V was trimmed by 1 base and J by 7 bases, leaving 11 bases between them. CDR3 length: 14 residues.

The rearrangement joins TRBV19 to TRBJ2-7; a possible D gene is TRBD1 (5 bases). The ends were cut back, 3 bases at V and 6 bases at J, with 15 bases in the middle. Germline V gene data show CDR1 as LNHDA and CDR2 as SQIVND (reference sequence). This CDR3 contains 14 residues. CDR3 coding DNA: TGTGCCAGTAGTATCGAAGAGAGGACAAGCGAGCAGTACTTC. Residues: CASSIEERTSEQYF.

J is TRBJ1-1 and V is TRBV27; unclear D gene. Between the trimmed V and J ends, which lost 5 bases and 5 bases, there was a span of 15 bases. The CDR3 totals 14 residues. CDR1 MNHEY and CDR2 SMNVEV come from the germline V gene (reference sequence). CDR3 sequence (DNA): TGTGCCAGCAGTGGTCTCTCGCAGAGGACTGAAGCTTTCTTT. Translation: CASSGLSQRTEAFF.